This T cell receptor (beta chain) was recovered during a study of regulatory T cells in long-lasting Graves disease. Study details: Newly diagnosed Graves' patients had under 3 months of antithyroid drugs.

Losses at the gene ends were 0 bases for V and 6 bases for J; bases not matched to a gene: 3. Looked up from germline, CDR1 is SGDLS and CDR2 is YYNGEE. The CDR3 has 13 residues. This clonotype was detected many times. What it recognizes is unknown. Study results and limitations: A reduction in accuracy may have resulted from the small sample size. Patients with persistent disease showed a bias toward TRBV28, TRBJ1-2 and TRBJ2-5.

Time point denoted: newly diagnosed GD, antithyroid drugs for less than 3 months. The TCR library used RNA extracted from PBMCs. Sequencing libraries for TCR beta were prepared with iRepertoire HTBI primers and Arm-PCR of CDR3 regions. MiXCR, applied by TCRdb to the multiplex PCR reads, yields one record per CDR3 protein. The data hold 450,000 to 700,000 distinct CDR3 sequences, with 13% observed a single time. This sample also appeared in a second study, on T cells in Graves' hyperthyroidism and ophthalmopathy. Per that paper: Patients having uncontrolled infection, another autoimmune disease, pregnancy or lactation were not included.

The specimen comprised peripheral blood mononuclear cells (PBMCs), sampled at new diagnosis, from a patient treated with antithyroid drugs. V gene TRBV9 combines with J gene TRBJ2-7, with 7 positions matching TRBD1. This clonotype originated in a man aged 25-40 years with Graves disease. CDR3: CASSVVTGAEQYF. CDR3 coding DNA: TGTGCCAGCAGCGTAGTCACAGGGGCCGAGCAGTACTTC. Filled out from reference TRBV9 and TRBJ2-7, the complete variable domain reads DSGVTQTPKHLITATGQRVTLRCSPRSGDLSVYWYQQSLDQGLQFLIQYYNGEERAKGNILERFSAQQFPDLHSELNLSSLELGDSALYFCASSVVTGAEQYFGPGTRLTVT.